This TCR beta chain derives from a study of blood T cell repertoires in COVID-19. Whole-study context: The United States, Italy and Spain provided the acute and convalescent COVID-19 samples. T cells, B-cell-depleted T cells, or PBMCs provided the cDNA or gDNA that served as material.

In the authors' methods: Reference gene primer amplification in the assay estimated nucleated cell counts. Here immunoSEQ multiplex PCR was the method, and the copy in TCRdb shows in-frame clones only, minus some. D and trimming were read from the DNA, whereas the V and J calls and clone size are those reported in that table. This table holds 75,000 to 90,000 clones, 80% found once. Trimming took off 3 bases at V and 4 bases at J, with 10 bases between the two ends. The CDR3 spans 13 residues. Germline V gene lookup returns CDR1 SGHNT and CDR2 YYREEE (reference sequence). V is TRBV5-4 and J is TRBJ2-5; D is possibly TRBD2 (6 bases). The sequencing sample was made of peripheral blood. The TCR originated in a woman aged 40 to 49 with active or convalescent COVID-19. CDR3: CASSYNGGETQYF. The CDR3 DNA is TGTGCCAGCAGCTATAACGGGGGAGAGACCCAGTACTTC.